The present TCR beta chain was sequenced within a study of cytomegalovirus exposure and HLA in healthy donors. Study-level background: Roughly 180 million T cells yielded approximately 100 million unique TCR beta sequences, as an earlier analysis found. Membership in the Caucasian-associated ancestry cluster was found for about 80% of 300 to 500 genotyped donors.

V lost 5 bases and J lost 2; bases outside the gene matches: 5. This CDR3 comprises 14 residues. CDR1 and CDR2 (germline): SGHRS, YFSETQ. Findings of the study overall: Among TCR beta chains, those listed as cytomegalovirus-associated numbered over 150. In a later analysis, several top co-occurrence clusters appeared linked to parvovirus B19, influenza, CMV and Epstein-Barr virus.

In regard to this clone: Its antigen is not identified.

PCR primers comprised 60 Vbeta and 13 Jbeta primers. Sequenced by immunoSEQ multiplex PCR; TCRdb stores in-frame clones only, minus some. Recorded for this sample: roughly 70,000 clones. The chain employs TRBV5-1 and TRBJ2-3; TRBD1 aligns across 7 bases. The sample taken for sequencing was PBMCs. The sequence derives from a female donor in good health and CMV-seropositive. CDR3 nucleotide sequence: TGCGCCAGCAGGCCGGGACAGTACACAGATACGCAGTATTTT. It specifies CASRPGQYTDTQYF.